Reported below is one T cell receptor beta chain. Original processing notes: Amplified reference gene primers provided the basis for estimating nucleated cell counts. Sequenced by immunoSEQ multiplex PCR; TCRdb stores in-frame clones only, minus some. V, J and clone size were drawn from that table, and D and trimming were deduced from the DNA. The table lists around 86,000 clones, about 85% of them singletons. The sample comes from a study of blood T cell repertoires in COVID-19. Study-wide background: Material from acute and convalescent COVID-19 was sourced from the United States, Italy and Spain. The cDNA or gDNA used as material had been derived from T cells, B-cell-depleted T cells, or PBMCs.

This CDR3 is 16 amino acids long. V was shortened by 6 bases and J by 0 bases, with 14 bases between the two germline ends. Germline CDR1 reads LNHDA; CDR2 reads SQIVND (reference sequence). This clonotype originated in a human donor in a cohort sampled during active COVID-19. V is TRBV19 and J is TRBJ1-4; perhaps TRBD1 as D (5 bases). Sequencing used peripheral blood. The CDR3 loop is CASSGDTTATNEKLFF. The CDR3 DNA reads TGTGCCAGTAGCGGCGACACGACAGCAACTAATGAAAAACTGTTTTTT.